The next 25 T cell receptor beta chains were all read from a single sample in a study of chemoradiotherapy in HPV16-positive cancers. Profiling relied on immunoSEQ multiplex PCR, and the TCRdb table lists in-frame clones only, not all of them. The data contain roughly 34,000 clones, approximately 90% of them singletons. The sequences come from blood, collected from a patient who underwent chemoradiotherapy. These receptors were taken from a human donor with HPV-associated anogenital cancer.

The CDR3: CASSLWGADEQYF. The CDR3 DNA is TGCGCCAGCAGCTTGTGGGGGGCCGACGAGCAGTACTTC. The V gene is TRBV5-1, the J gene TRBJ2-7; D may be TRBD1 or TRBD2 (6 bases each). Trimming shortened V by 1 base and J by 5 bases, and 10 bases separated the two germline ends. This CDR3 contains 13 residues. The germline V gene has CDR1 SGHRS and CDR2 YFSETQ.

V and J are TRBV5-6 and TRBJ2-7; D is possibly TRBD1 (5 bases). CDR3 length: 12 amino acids. Trimming removed 3 bases from V and 6 bases from J, with 10 bases in between. The germline gives CDR1 SGHDT, CDR2 YYEEEE. The CDR3 DNA reads TGTGCCAGCAGCTCCCAGGGTACCGAGCAGTACTTC. Protein: CASSSQGTEQYF.

J is TRBJ1-5 and V is TRBV9, with 7 bases that match TRBD1. This CDR3 is built from 15 residues. V lost 3 bases to trimming and J lost 4 bases; unmatched junction nucleotides: 7. Germline V lookup: CDR1 SGDLS, CDR2 YYNGEE. CDR3 region: CASSGDSGPNQPQHF. CDR3 sequence (DNA): TGTGCCAGCAGCGGGGACAGTGGACCAAATCAGCCCCAGCATTTT.

V gene TRBV7-3 combines with J gene TRBJ2-1, with TRBD2 identical over 7 bases. CDR1 and CDR2 from the germline V gene are SGHTA and FQGTGA. V was pared by 2 bases and J by 2 bases, with 9 bases of the junction left unmatched. There are 17 residues in the CDR3. The chain's CDR3 is CASSLGESAGPYNEQFF. The CDR3 DNA follows: TGTGCCAGCAGCTTAGGGGAATCAGCGGGGCCCTACAATGAGCAGTTCTTC.

J is TRBJ2-3 and V is TRBV7-2, with 15 bases identical to TRBD2. Germline assignment: CDR1 SGHTA and CDR2 FQGNSA. The CDR3 loop spans 16 amino acids. The ends lost 5 bases at V and 9 bases at J; junction bases unmatched: 9. CDR3: CASSPWTSGGAGTQYF. CDR3 nucleotide sequence: TGTGCCAGCAGCCCCTGGACTAGCGGGGGGGCCGGGACGCAGTATTTT. Combining the CDR3 with reference TRBV7-2 and TRBJ2-3 gives the whole variable domain GAGVSQSPSNKVTEKGKDVELRCDPISGHTALYWYRQSLGQGLEFLIYFQGNSAPDKSGLPSDRFSAERTGGSVSTLTIQRTQQEDSAVYLCASSPWTSGGAGTQYFGPGTRLTVL.

This sequence joins TRBV19 and TRBJ2-3; 9 bases are a match to TRBD2. This CDR3 has 15 amino acids. Unmatched junction bases numbered 7, after V lost 7 bases and J lost 2 bases. Germline V gives CDR1 LNHDA, CDR2 SQIVND (reference sequence). CDR3 nucleotide sequence: TGTGCCAGTACCCCCTCTAGCGGGGACACAGATACGCAGTATTTT. The encoded protein is CASTPSSGDTDTQYF.

The chain joins TRBV5-6 to TRBJ2-7; D perhaps matches TRBD1 (7 bases). This CDR3 is 15 amino acids long. V dropped 0 bases and J dropped 4 bases, with 14 bases sitting between them. CDR1 SGHDT and CDR2 YYEEEE come from the germline V gene. The chain's CDR3 is CASSLGLGGGYEQYF. In DNA, the CDR3 is TGTGCCAGCAGCTTGGGACTAGGGGGCGGATACGAGCAGTACTTC.

This clone appeared a single time. The chain recombines TRBV11-2 with TRBJ2-7; 10 nucleotides match TRBD1. There are 14 residues in the CDR3. The trim removed 5 bases at V and 4 bases at J, leaving 5 bases unmatched. Per the germline V gene, CDR1 is SGHAT and CDR2 is FQNNGV. This chain's CDR3 is CASSVRDRGYEQYF. The CDR3 bases are TGTGCCAGCAGCGTCAGGGACAGGGGATACGAGCAGTACTTC.

The rearrangement links TRBV28 to TRBJ2-3; 10 nucleotides match TRBD2. The CDR3 covers 16 residues. V lost 6 bases and J lost 6; bases outside the gene matches: 12. Germline V gene lookup returns CDR1 MDHEN and CDR2 SYDVKM. The CDR3 nucleotides are TGTGCCAGCAGCTCATCTAGCGGGGGCCCTGCGGATACGCAGTATTTT. Translating gives CASSSSSGGPADTQYF.

The J gene is TRBJ2-5, the V gene TRBV5-1; TRBD2 matches 7 bases. The CDR3 loop spans 17 amino acids. Germline V gene sequence: CDR1 SGHRS, CDR2 YFSETQ. J lost 0 bases, V lost 4 bases, and 12 bases had no gene match. The CDR3 bases are TGCGCCAGCAGCCCCGGTAGCGGGCGTTTGTACCAAGAGACCCAGTACTTC. Residues: CASSPGSGRLYQETQYF.

This CDR3 is CASRLRGGTEQYF. The CDR3, as DNA: TGCGCCAGCAGGCTTCGGGGGGGGACGGAGCAGTACTTC. V gene TRBV5-1 combines with J gene TRBJ2-7; 8 bases match TRBD2. Germline V CDR1 and CDR2: SGHRS, YFSETQ. The CDR3 covers 13 residues. Unmatched junction bases numbered 8, after V lost 5 bases and J lost 7 bases.

The chain links TRBV7-9 to TRBJ2-5; 7 positions match TRBD2. V was pared by 1 base and J by 3 bases, with 8 bases of the junction left unmatched. The CDR3 consists of 16 residues. Per germline, CDR1 SEHNR and CDR2 FQNEAQ (reference sequence). CDR3 sequence reads: CASSLVPAGLEETQYF. DNA for the CDR3: TGTGCCAGCAGCTTAGTCCCAGCGGGGCTGGAAGAGACCCAGTACTTC.

This clone appeared a single time. The chain joins TRBV5-1 to TRBJ2-4, with D possibly being TRBD1 or TRBD2 (6 bases each). The length of the CDR3 is 15 residues. V shed 4 bases and J shed 10 bases, with 21 bases lying between them. Germline lookup yields CDR1 SGHRS and CDR2 YFSETQ. CDR3 protein: CASSAERGRLKIQYF. The CDR3 region has the DNA TGCGCCAGCAGCGCCGAACGGGGGCGACTCAAGATTCAGTACTTC.

The chain is built from TRBV18 and TRBJ2-6; the D is unclear. V was shortened by 0 bases and J by 0 bases, with 12 bases between the two germline ends. The CDR3 length is 18 residues. Germline V gene sequence: CDR1 KGHSH, CDR2 LQKENI. CDR3 amino acids: CASSPPRPTDSGANVLTF. The DNA of the CDR3 is TGTGCCAGCTCACCACCACGGCCCACTGACTCTGGGGCCAACGTCCTGACTTTC. Looking up the rest from reference TRBV18 and TRBJ2-6 gives the full variable domain: NAGVMQNPRHLVRRRGQEARLRCSPMKGHSHVYWYRQLPEEGLKFMVYLQKENIIDESGMPKERFSAEFPKEGPSILRIQQVVRGDSAAYFCASSPPRPTDSGANVLTFGAGSRLTVL.

This clone is a singleton in its sample. The chain recombines TRBV27 with TRBJ2-7; the D call may be TRBD1 or TRBD2 (5 bases each). V lost 4 bases and J 1 base, leaving 8 bases between the germline ends. CDR1 and CDR2 from the germline V gene are MNHEY and SMNVEV (reference sequence). CDR3 size: 13 residues. The chain's CDR3 is CASSWDGSYEQYF. The DNA of the CDR3 is TGTGCCAGCAGTTGGGACGGATCCTACGAGCAGTACTTC.

The V and J genes are TRBV4-1 and TRBJ1-2; no clear D. The CDR3 is 13 amino acids. V was pared by 4 bases and J by 7 bases, with 13 bases between. The germline CDR1 and CDR2 sequences are MGHRA and YSYEKL. The CDR3 here is CASSRHDAGGYTF. In nucleotides, the CDR3 is TGCGCCAGCAGCCGGCACGATGCGGGTGGCTACACCTTC.

This clone was found once. The gene calls are TRBV7-2 and TRBJ1-2, with 7 bases that match TRBD1. The V gene's germline CDR1 is SGHTA and CDR2 FQGNSA. Losses at the gene ends were 5 bases for V and 8 bases for J; bases not matched to a gene: 11. The CDR3 is made up of 14 amino acids. Written as DNA, the CDR3 is TGTGCCAGCAGCCTACGCTCCGGGACAGACGGCTACACCTTC. Translation: CASSLRSGTDGYTF.

In its sample, this clone was seen once. This sequence joins TRBV5-5 and TRBJ2-5, with 13 bases that match TRBD2. The junction had 3 bases not matched to a gene; V was cut back by 4 bases and J by 3 bases. Germline V gives CDR1 SGHKS, CDR2 YYEKEE (reference sequence). The CDR3 is made up of 15 amino acids. The CDR3 spells CASSGGTSGKETQYF. The CDR3 DNA follows: TGTGCCAGCAGCGGCGGGACTAGCGGGAAAGAGACCCAGTACTTC.

V usage is TRBV5-4 and J usage is TRBJ1-2; the D gene is possibly TRBD1 (5 bases). The CDR3 is made up of 14 amino acids. The V gene's germline CDR1 is SGHNT and CDR2 YYREEE (reference sequence). The V end lost 4 bases, the J end lost 1 base, and 11 bases lay between the germline ends. The CDR3 region is CASSSRDFNYGYTF. The CDR3 DNA is TGTGCCAGCAGCAGCCGGGACTTTAACTATGGCTACACCTTC.

This CDR3 is CASSLAPGLDGPGELFF. CDR3 DNA sequence: TGTGCCAGCAGCTTAGCCCCGGGACTTGATGGCCCCGGGGAGCTGTTTTTT. This sequence joins TRBV7-9 and TRBJ2-2; D might be TRBD2 (6 bases). CDR1 is SEHNR and CDR2 is FQNEAQ in the germline V gene (reference sequence). Trimming cost V 0 bases and J 6 bases, with 17 bases left between them. The CDR3 has 17 residues.

The V gene is TRBV5-1, the J gene TRBJ2-5; 11 positions agree with TRBD2. After removal of 4 bases from V and 2 bases from J, the junction contained 7 bases not matched to a gene. The CDR3 runs to 16 residues. Germline V CDR1 and CDR2: SGHRS, YFSETQ. In DNA, the CDR3 is TGCGCCAGCAGCGGCCCGGGACTAGCGGAACAAGAGACCCAGTACTTC. This codes for CASSGPGLAEQETQYF.

The chain recombines TRBV11-1 with TRBJ1-6; 9 bases map to TRBD1. CDR1 SGHAT and CDR2 FQDESV come from the germline V gene (reference sequence). V lost 5 bases, J lost 9 bases, and 8 bases stayed unmatched. CDR3 length: 15 amino acids. CDR3 protein: CASSPRPGQGSPLHF. DNA for the CDR3: TGTGCCAGCAGCCCTCGACCGGGACAGGGTTCACCCCTCCACTTT.

This chain joins TRBV10-3 and TRBJ1-1; D gene uncertain. The CDR3 runs to 12 residues. Germline lookup yields CDR1 ENHRY and CDR2 SYGVKD. V dropped 9 bases and J dropped 1 base, with 9 bases sitting between them. CDR3 region: CAISASNTEAFF. The CDR3 nucleotides are TGTGCCATTAGCGCCTCGAACACTGAAGCTTTCTTT.

V and J are TRBV7-9 and TRBJ2-7, with TRBD1 matching 11 bases. V gave up 6 bases and J gave up 6 bases; unmatched junction bases: 7. Germline CDR1 is SEHNR and CDR2 is FQNEAQ (reference sequence). This CDR3 is 14 amino acids long. Here the CDR3 reads CASRSGQGAGEQYF. The CDR3, as DNA: TGTGCCAGCAGATCCGGACAGGGGGCCGGCGAGCAGTACTTC.

This clone was detected only once. As DNA, the CDR3 is TGTGCCAGCAGCTGGGCGGGACAGGGGTTTTACGAGCAGTACTTC. This sequence encodes CASSWAGQGFYEQYF. This rearrangement joins TRBV5-4 to TRBJ2-7; 10 bases match TRBD1. CDR1 SGHNT and CDR2 YYREEE come from the germline V gene (reference sequence). The CDR3 covers 15 residues. V lost 3 bases, J lost 4 bases, and 7 bases stayed unmatched.